This T cell receptor beta chain emerged from a study of blood T cells in healthy people across ages. Study findings and constraints: The CMV status of each donor remained undetermined, and this could have confounded shifts in expanded clonotypes. Correlation between TCR beta diversity and naive T cell percentage was strong.

Germline V gene lookup returns CDR1 MNHEY and CDR2 SMNVEV (reference sequence). V was clipped by 5 bases and J by 5 bases, with 28 bases between them. The CDR3 has 19 residues. Each sample provided at least 5.5 micrograms of extracted total RNA. There are a few counts of this clonotype. What it binds is not known. Using a J-beta primer mix together with a sample-barcoded 5' primer, a second PCR was run for roughly 7 to 12 cycles. TCRdb fed the 5' RACE reads into MiXCR, producing one record per CDR3 protein. The sample lists fewer than 800,000 distinct CDR3 sequences; about 25% were seen once. This sample was also put to use in a study of T cells of mothers and their children.

V usage is TRBV27 and J usage is TRBJ2-1, with D possibly called TRBD1 or TRBD2 (6 bases each). The receptor comes from a boy under 18 in good health. The sequencing input was blood. CDR3 in amino acids: CASSPTSFLGRGPNNEQFF. In DNA form, the CDR3 reads TGTGCCAGCAGTCCTACCTCCTTTCTTGGTCGGGGGCCCAACAATGAGCAGTTCTTC.